This T cell receptor (beta chain) was captured in a study of cytomegalovirus exposure and HLA in healthy donors. PCR primers comprised 60 Vbeta and 13 Jbeta primers. Libraries were prepared by immunoSEQ multiplex PCR; TCRdb keeps only in-frame clonotypes and omits some of them. The table records roughly 130,000 clones, roughly 70% of them present only once. In regard to this clone: Its specificity is not known.

With 3 bases removed from V and 10 bases from J, the gap between germline ends came to 20 bases. The CDR3 contains 15 residues. The germline V gene encodes CDR1 SGDLS and CDR2 YYNGEE. Points from the study as a whole: When the data were analyzed later, several of the most significant clusters appeared to be linked to common viral pathogens. A later analysis reportedly identified an Asian-associated ancestry cluster as carrying fewer N-insertions than the 666-donor mean.

The source material was PBMCs. V and J are TRBV9 and TRBJ1-3; D may be TRBD1 (5 bases). This receptor was taken from a woman in her thirties or forties in good health and CMV-seropositive. CDR3 sequence reads: CASSGPGTRGGTIYF. The CDR3 region has the DNA TGTGCCAGCAGCGGCCCGGGGACCCGCGGAGGGACCATATATTTT.